This T cell receptor (beta chain) came from a study of glioma-infiltrating T cells after dendritic cell vaccination. Blood PBMC samples: pre-vaccination, two weeks post third vaccination, and at tumor progression. Libraries were prepared by immunoSEQ multiplex PCR; TCRdb keeps only in-frame clonotypes and omits some of them. The sample contains under 100,000 clones, around 90% of which appear only once. The TCR comes from a human donor with glioblastoma. The sample was blood, taken before dendritic cell vaccination.

The CDR3 nucleotides are TGTGCCAGCAAGCGGGGACCTAGCACAGATACGCAGTATTTT. Its protein is CASKRGPSTDTQYF. This chain uses TRBV11-3 with TRBJ2-3; 7 bases map to TRBD2. Germline assignment: CDR1 SGHNT and CDR2 YENEEA. V dropped 7 bases and J dropped 0; count of bases not matched to a gene: 4. This CDR3 region has 14 residues.